A single sample is the source of the 2 T cell receptor beta chains below, sequenced in a study of shared clonotypes between healthy human individuals. The repertoire was sequenced with immunoSEQ multiplex PCR; TCRdb's copy has only in-frame clones and lacks some. The table records hundreds of thousands of clones, about three quarters of them present only once. Sequencing was done on a sample of PBMCs. The receptor set was obtained from a woman aged 40 to 50 in good health. Some clones in this sample may be carry-over from other donors' samples.

The chain carries TRBV18 and TRBJ2-6; D ambiguous. The CDR3 is 17 amino acids. Trimming removed 0 bases at V and 0 bases at J, with 9 bases between. Germline V lookup: CDR1 KGHSH, CDR2 LQKENI. As DNA, the CDR3 is TGTGCCAGCTCACCACCGAGACCGGGCTCTGGGGCCAACGTCCTGACTTTC. Encoded protein: CASSPPRPGSGANVLTF.

CDR3 bases: TGTGCCAGCAGCCAAGTAGCGGGAGGCGGGGGCAATGAGCAGTTCTTC. Its translation is CASSQVAGGGGNEQFF. The chain combines TRBV4-2 with TRBJ2-1; 10 nucleotides agree with TRBD2. There are 16 residues in the CDR3. The germline CDR1 and CDR2 sequences are LGHNA and YNFKEQ. V was pared by 1 base and J by 6 bases, with 6 bases of the junction left unmatched.